Listed below are T cell receptor beta chains from one sample, sequenced in a study of blood T cell repertoires in COVID-19. TCRdb keeps only in-frame clones here, not all; method: immunoSEQ multiplex PCR. The table has some 130,000 clones, around 89% seen once. The source material was peripheral blood. The source is a man between 60 and 70 years old with active or convalescent COVID-19. Each CDR3 is given with its conserved first and last residue. The D gene is left open where the match is weak. Where a row states a size, it is once, few, many or the class of an expanded clone; other rows omit it.

J gene	clone size	V gene	D gene	CDR3 DNA	CDR3 protein
TRBJ2-1	NA	TRBV11-2	TRBD2	TGTGCCAGCAGCTTGACTAGCCTCGCGATTGTGTTCTTC	CASSLTSLAIVFF
TRBJ2-3	NA	TRBV7-3	TRBD1	TGTGCCAGCAGCTTAAGGGGGACAGATCGAGGTGCAGATACGCAGTATTTT	CASSLRGTDRGADTQYF
TRBJ1-1	once	TRBV2	NA	TGTGCCAGCAGCCCCCATCCGCAGTCAGGTATGAACACTGAAGCTTTCTTT	CASSPHPQSGMNTEAFF
TRBJ1-5	NA	TRBV30	NA	TGTGCCTGGAGTCCCCCTCCGACAGTTTATAGCAATCAGCCCCAGCATTTT	CAWSPPPTVYSNQPQHF
TRBJ2-7	NA	TRBV9	NA	TGTGCCAGCAGCGTCGCCTGGGAGGTAGGATACCCCTACGAGCAGTACTTC	CASSVAWEVGYPYEQYF
TRBJ2-1	few	TRBV7-2	NA	TGTGCCAGCAGCTTAGTCAGCGACTACAATGAGCAGTTCTTC	CASSLVSDYNEQFF
TRBJ2-1	NA	TRBV5-1	NA	TGCGCCAGCAGCTTATCAGGGGACCTTCGGAATGAGCAGTTCTTC	CASSLSGDLRNEQFF
TRBJ1-2	NA	TRBV27	NA	TGTGCCAGCAGTCCCCTCCTAAACACAGGTGTATATGGCTACACCTTC	CASSPLLNTGVYGYTF
TRBJ1-3	NA	TRBV30	NA	TGTGCCCGCGGATTTTCTGGAAACACCATATATTTT	CARGFSGNTIYF
TRBJ2-7	NA	TRBV4-3	NA	TGCGCCAGCAGCCAAGATTATGGCCTCGAGCAGTACTTC	CASSQDYGLEQYF
TRBJ1-1	NA	TRBV24-1	TRBD1	TGTGCCACCGCTGATGCGCGTCAGGGGGGCACTGAAGCTTTCTTT	CATADARQGGTEAFF
TRBJ1-2	NA	TRBV11-2	NA	TGTGCCAGCAGCTCCCTTAGAGTTGATGGCTACACCTTC	CASSSLRVDGYTF
TRBJ1-1	NA	TRBV3-1/TRBV3-2	NA	TGTGCCAGCAGCCTCTCTTTAGTCGGGAACACTGAAGCTTTCTTT	CASSLSLVGNTEAFF
TRBJ2-2	NA	TRBV24-1	NA	TGTGCCACCACTGGGAGCGGTACCGGGGAGCTGTTTTTT	CATTGSGTGELFF
TRBJ2-7	NA	TRBV7-9	NA	TGTGCCAGCAGCCTTCGGGCCCAGGGGGGCGAGCAGTACTTC	CASSLRAQGGEQYF